This TCR beta chain was sequenced during a study of CD8+ T cells in alopecia areata. Study-level background: Treated patients received oral tofacitinib, 5 to 10 mg twice daily. Points from the study as a whole: Normal scalp had lower clonality than lesional scalp, with alopecia totalis/universalis lesions showing this most strongly.

The CDR3 is 16 residues long. V was trimmed by 0 bases and J by 5 bases, leaving 16 bases between them. The germline V gene encodes CDR1 KGHSH and CDR2 LQKENI. In each case, RNA was isolated and then reverse transcribed into cDNA as the sequencing template. Sequenced by immunoSEQ multiplex PCR; TCRdb stores in-frame clones only, minus some. Of tens of thousands of clones in the sample, roughly three fifths were seen once. Individuals with alopecia areata gave both lesional scalp punch biopsies and peripheral blood for collection. PBMCs were stained for CD3, CD4 and CD8, and CD4+ and CD8+ T cells were sorted. This clone was seen a single time. Its matching antigen is unknown.

This TCR was sampled from a human donor with alopecia areata. Sequenced here: CD8+ T cells sorted from blood, sampled at week 0. The chain carries TRBV18 and TRBJ2-5; D is possibly TRBD2 (5 bases). The CDR3 spells CASSPPLTNPEETQYF. DNA for the CDR3: TGTGCCAGCTCACCACCGCTGACTAACCCAGAGGAGACCCAGTACTTC.